A single sample is the source of the 21 T cell receptor beta chains below, sequenced in a study of T cell changes during pregnancy in multiple sclerosis. Measured with immunoSEQ multiplex PCR; TCRdb has only the in-frame clones, and not every one. The repertoire consists of around 70,000 clones, with around 94% occurring once and the leading ten covering about 0.61%. Material: peripheral blood, obtained in the third trimester of pregnancy. The receptors originated from a female donor with multiple sclerosis, enrolled in a pregnancy study.

The CDR3 coding sequence is TGTGCCAGCAGCTTGGGACAGGCCCCCTACGAGCAGTACTTC. It yields the protein CASSLGQAPYEQYF. This sequence joins TRBV7-2 and TRBJ2-7; 8 bases line up with TRBD1. This CDR3 is 14 amino acids long. Per germline, CDR1 SGHTA and CDR2 FQGNSA. The V gene end was trimmed by 3 bases and the J gene end by 2 bases; junction bases not matched to a gene: 3. The full variable domain, completed using reference TRBV7-2 and TRBJ2-7, is GAGVSQSPSNKVTEKGKDVELRCDPISGHTALYWYRQSLGQGLEFLIYFQGNSAPDKSGLPSDRFSAERTGGSVSTLTIQRTQQEDSAVYLCASSLGQAPYEQYFGPGTRLTVT.

The rearrangement joins TRBV5-1 to TRBJ1-6; tentative D call: TRBD1 (6 bases). The CDR3 extends over 15 amino acids. CDR1 and CDR2 (germline): SGHRS, YFSETQ. The V and J ends lost 5 bases and 7 bases respectively, with 16 bases between them. The CDR3: CASRGLAGANSPLHF. CDR3 bases: TGCGCCAGCAGGGGTTTGGCAGGGGCGAATTCACCCCTCCACTTT.

The V gene is TRBV4-1, the J gene TRBJ2-7; 9 bases align to TRBD2. This CDR3 spans 16 amino acids. V trimming: 4 bases; J trimming: 4 bases; junction bases outside the gene matches: 11. Looked up from germline, CDR1 is MGHRA and CDR2 is YSYEKL. The CDR3: CASSLASSGGIYEQYF. The CDR3, as DNA: TGCGCCAGCAGCCTGGCAAGTAGCGGGGGAATTTACGAGCAGTACTTC.

In this sample, this clone turned up once. The chain carries TRBV7-3 and TRBJ2-3; 16 bases are a match to TRBD2. CDR3 length equals 18 residues. Germline lookup yields CDR1 SGHTA and CDR2 FQGTGA. The J segment lost 4 bases and the V segment lost 5 bases, leaving 9 bases of the junction unmatched. CDR3 coding DNA: TGTGCCAGCAGCCTGATCCCGGGACTAGCGGGGGGGGCAGATACGCAGTATTTT. Amino acids: CASSLIPGLAGGADTQYF.

CDR3 in DNA: TGTGCCAGCAGCGCCCTCGGGACAGGAACTGAAGCTTTCTTT. Protein: CASSALGTGTEAFF. The chain uses TRBV9 and TRBJ1-1; 8 bases are a match to TRBD1. With 3 bases clipped from V and 5 bases from J, the junction kept 6 bases outside the gene matches. This CDR3 comprises 14 residues. CDR1 and CDR2 from the germline V gene are SGDLS and YYNGEE.

The CDR3 DNA is TGTGCCAGCAGCGTCGAAACGGGAGCGGGGGGGTGGAAAACCGGGGAGCTGTTTTTT. Translating gives CASSVETGAGGWKTGELFF. The rearrangement uses TRBV7-2 and TRBJ2-2, with TRBD2 matching 10 bases. The CDR3 is made up of 19 amino acids. V lost 5 bases and J lost 5; bases outside the gene matches: 17. Per the germline V gene, CDR1 is SGHTA and CDR2 is FQGNSA.

The CDR3 coding sequence is TGTGCCAGCAGTCTACCCTCCTACAATGAGCAGTTCTTC. Amino acid sequence: CASSLPSYNEQFF. J is TRBJ2-1 and V is TRBV27; D is ambiguous. V was clipped by 5 bases and J by 0 bases, with 5 bases between them. The length of the CDR3 is 13 residues. Germline CDR1 MNHEY, CDR2 SMNVEV (reference sequence).

Regarding this clone: One end of the junction does not line up with germline, which may come from a read error. The V call is TRBV6-5, the J call TRBJ1-2; no clear D gene. Germline CDR1 reads MNHEY; CDR2 reads SVGAGI. This CDR3 has 12 amino acids. In nucleotides, the CDR3 is TGTGCCAGCAGTTACTCGACGGGAGAGAGGCACTTC. Translation: CASSYSTGERHF.

This chain joins TRBV15 and TRBJ2-7; D is undetermined. Germline CDR1 and CDR2: LNHNV and YYDKDF (reference sequence). This CDR3 region has 13 residues. The germline V and J ends were trimmed by 5 bases and 1 base, with 9 bases remaining between them. The CDR3 region is CATSPRASYEQYF. The DNA for the CDR3 is TGTGCCACCAGCCCCAGAGCGTCCTACGAGCAGTACTTC.

The gene calls are TRBV4-1 and TRBJ2-1; perhaps TRBD1 as D (5 bases). This CDR3 is 17 amino acids long. Deletions cut 2 bases from V and 1 base from J, with 15 bases between. The germline gives CDR1 MGHRA, CDR2 YSYEKL. This CDR3 reads CASSQIKVGVSYNEQFF. The CDR3 nucleotides are TGCGCCAGCAGCCAAATAAAGGTAGGGGTTTCCTACAATGAGCAGTTCTTC.

The rearrangement uses TRBV6-1 and TRBJ2-7; 7 nucleotides align to TRBD1. The CDR3 contains 13 residues. V was clipped by 10 bases and J by 1 base; unmatched bases: 7. CDR1 is MNHNS, CDR2 SASEGT, per germline. The CDR3 bases are TGTGCCACCTCAGGGGGACATTCCTACGAGCAGTACTTC. The encoded protein is CATSGGHSYEQYF.

The chain has TRBV10-1 and TRBJ2-7; 8 bases fit TRBD2. Germline-derived CDR1 and CDR2 are WNHNN and SYGVQD (reference sequence). This CDR3 has 14 amino acids. The V segment lost 6 bases and the J segment 7 bases; nucleotides outside the gene matches: 11. CDR3 in DNA: TGCGCCAGCAGCAGCGGGGGCCATTATTGGGAGCAGTACTTC. Residues: CASSSGGHYWEQYF.

This chain connects TRBV10-2 to TRBJ2-2; the match to TRBD1 covers 11 bases. The J segment lost 0 bases and the V segment lost 10 bases, leaving 7 bases of the junction unmatched. Germline assignment: CDR1 WSHSY and CDR2 SAAADI. The CDR3 is 16 amino acids. CDR3 bases: TGCGCCACCTCGAGGACAGGGGGCACGAACACCGGGGAGCTGTTTTTT. This gives the protein CATSRTGGTNTGELFF.

This clone came up once. V gene TRBV19 combines with J gene TRBJ1-1; TRBD1 agrees at 12 bases. The J segment lost 5 bases and the V segment lost 6 bases, leaving 7 bases of the junction unmatched. Per germline, CDR1 LNHDA and CDR2 SQIVND (reference sequence). The CDR3 spans 15 residues. CDR3 region: CASRVGTGGGTEAFF. In nucleotides, the CDR3 is TGTGCCAGTAGAGTCGGGACAGGGGGCGGTACTGAAGCTTTCTTT.

This chain connects TRBV7-3 to TRBJ2-3, with 10 positions matching TRBD2. There are 16 residues in the CDR3. CDR1 and CDR2 from the germline V gene are SGHTA and FQGTGA. The V gene end was trimmed by 4 bases and the J gene end by 2 bases; junction bases not matched to a gene: 6. CDR3 residues: CASSSRLAGPTDTQYF. The CDR3 nucleotides read TGTGCCAGCAGCTCCAGACTAGCGGGCCCCACAGATACGCAGTATTTT.

The chain combines TRBV6-5 with TRBJ1-1; TRBD1 matches 8 bases. Losses at the gene ends were 2 bases for V and 4 bases for J; bases not matched to a gene: 6. Germline CDR1 is MNHEY and CDR2 is SVGAGI. The CDR3 has 15 amino acids. CDR3 sequence (DNA): TGTGCCAGCAGTTACGCGGACAGGGTGGGCACTGAAGCTTTCTTT. Its protein is CASSYADRVGTEAFF.

The V and J genes are TRBV7-2 and TRBJ2-3, with 7 bases matching TRBD2. The CDR3 is 16 amino acids. Germline assignment: CDR1 SGHTA and CDR2 FQGNSA. With V trimmed by 5 bases and J by 0 bases, 8 bases remained unmatched. In DNA, the CDR3 is TGTGCCAGCAGCCCCTACTCGGGACTAAGCACAGATACGCAGTATTTT. This sequence encodes CASSPYSGLSTDTQYF.

The CDR3 nucleotides read TGTGCCAGCAGTTACTCGAGGGCGGGAGACTATGGCTACACCTTC. This encodes CASSYSRAGDYGYTF. The gene calls are TRBV6-5 and TRBJ1-2; the D is unclear. V was pared by 0 bases and J by 3 bases, with 11 bases between. CDR3 size: 15 residues. In germline, CDR1 is MNHEY, CDR2 SVGAGI.

The chain employs TRBV7-6 and TRBJ2-3; no definite D call. The CDR3 has 15 residues. Trimming removed 5 bases at V and 0 bases at J, with 12 bases between. Germline CDR1 and CDR2: SGHVS and FNYEAQ. This CDR3 reads CASSVTPVSTDTQYF. CDR3 coding DNA: TGTGCCAGCAGCGTTACTCCGGTTAGCACAGATACGCAGTATTTT. The full variable domain, with the rest looked up from reference TRBV7-6 and TRBJ2-3, is GAGVSQSPRYKVTKRGQDVALRCDPISGHVSLYWYRQALGQGPEFLTYFNYEAQQDKSGLPNDRFSAERPEGSISTLTIQRTEQRDSAMYRCASSVTPVSTDTQYFGPGTRLTVL.

The chain couples TRBV7-3 to TRBJ1-1; perhaps TRBD1 as D (5 bases). CDR1 is SGHTA and CDR2 is FQGTGA in the germline V gene. The CDR3 consists of 13 residues. Between the trimmed V and J ends, which lost 2 bases and 4 bases, there was a span of 8 bases. The CDR3: CASSLGGSTEAFF. CDR3 DNA: TGTGCCAGCAGCTTAGGGGGGAGCACTGAAGCTTTCTTT. The full variable domain, in which reference TRBV7-3 and TRBJ1-1 provide the parts outside the CDR3, is GAGVSQTPSNKVTEKGKYVELRCDPISGHTALYWYRQSLGQGPEFLIYFQGTGAADDSGLPNDRFFAVRPEGSVSTLKIQRTERGDSAVYLCASSLGGSTEAFFGQGTRLTVV.

J is TRBJ1-2 and V is TRBV5-1, with a possible D match to TRBD1 (5 bases). The CDR3 runs to 15 residues. V lost 4 bases and J 8 bases, leaving 21 bases between the germline ends. From germline, CDR1 is SGHRS and CDR2 YFSETQ. This chain's CDR3 is CASSTPDAGNRGYTF. The DNA of the CDR3 is TGCGCCAGCAGCACCCCCGACGCAGGGAATCGGGGCTACACCTTC.